Each of the 13 T cell receptor beta chains below was sequenced from the same sample in a study of blood T cell repertoires in COVID-19 (dated by TCRdb to about 2020). Library prep was done by the immunoSEQ multiplex PCR assay. TCRdb's version of the immuneACCESS table is confined to in-frame rearrangements and falls short of the full clone set. An unresolved V gene accounts for under half of the shortfall where checked; the remainder is of unknown origin. The table for this sample lists approximately 50,000 clones; more than 70% of them were counted only once. 2.2% of the sample rests with the top ten. Input material: peripheral blood. The receptors shown here come from a human donor in a cohort sampled during active COVID-19.

The chain links TRBV12-3 or TRBV12-4 to TRBJ1-1, with D unresolved. Trimming stripped 5 bases from V and 3 bases from J, with 10 bases between. This CDR3 is built from 13 residues. This CDR3 is CASSQVRHTEAFF. The DNA for the CDR3 is TGTGCCAGCAGTCAGGTTCGGCACACTGAAGCTTTCTTT.

The V call is TRBV4-1, the J call TRBJ2-2, with TRBD1 matching 9 bases. In germline, CDR1 is MGHRA, CDR2 YSYEKL. CDR3 size: 16 residues. Trimming took 2 bases from V and 2 from J; bases not matched to a gene: 3. CDR3 coding DNA: TGCGCCAGCAGCCAACTGGACAGGGGCAACACCGGGGAGCTGTTTTTT. Translated, it gives CASSQLDRGNTGELFF.

The chain links TRBV5-6 to TRBJ2-7; D might be TRBD2 (6 bases). The CDR3 runs 17 residues. Trimming cost V 6 bases and J 0 bases, with 22 bases left between them. The germline V gene has CDR1 SGHDT and CDR2 YYEEEE. DNA of the CDR3: TGTGCCAGCAACCCTGGTAGGGTTGGGGAGGACTCCTACGAGCAGTACTTC. It encodes CASNPGRVGEDSYEQYF.

The rearrangement joins TRBV2 to TRBJ2-7; weak D call: TRBD2 (5 bases). Looked up from germline, CDR1 is SNHLY and CDR2 is FYNNEI. The CDR3 sequence is 13 residues long. The ends were cut back, 6 bases at V and 6 bases at J, with 15 bases in the middle. CDR3 bases: TGTGCCAGCAGATCAGGCTCTCGGGGCGAGCAGTACTTC. Translated: CASRSGSRGEQYF.

The V gene is TRBV6-5, the J gene TRBJ2-3; D perhaps matches TRBD2 (5 bases). CDR1 and CDR2 (germline): MNHEY, SVGAGI. V lost 10 bases to trimming and J lost 3 bases, with 11 bases between them. The CDR3 spans 12 residues. CDR3 amino acids: CATKTGTDTQYF. The CDR3 DNA reads as TGTGCCACAAAGACGGGGACAGATACGCAGTATTTT.

The V call is TRBV5-6, the J call TRBJ2-3; no reliable D call. Trimming took 1 base from V and 4 from J, leaving 10 bases between them. This CDR3 has 14 residues. CDR1 SGHDT and CDR2 YYEEEE come from the germline V gene. The CDR3 DNA reads as TGTGCCAGCAGCTTGATTAGCTCCCCAGATACGCAGTATTTT. It yields the protein CASSLISSPDTQYF.

The V and J genes are TRBV28 and TRBJ2-7, with TRBD2 matching 11 bases. V gave up 3 bases and J gave up 3 bases; unmatched junction bases: 7. From germline, CDR1 is MDHEN and CDR2 SYDVKM. The CDR3 is 16 amino acids. Here the CDR3 DNA reads TGTGCCAGCAGTTTCCCCCGACTAGCGGGACGCTACGAGCAGTACTTC. Protein: CASSFPRLAGRYEQYF.

The chain carries TRBV11-3 and TRBJ2-1; tentatively, D is TRBD1 (6 bases). CDR1 is SGHNT, CDR2 YENEEA, per germline. Trimming took off 4 bases at V and 3 bases at J, with 16 bases between the two ends. This CDR3 region has 16 residues. The CDR3 nucleotides read TGTGCCAGCAGCTGCCCAATGAGGACAGACTACAATGAGCAGTTCTTC. Amino acid sequence: CASSCPMRTDYNEQFF.

V and J are TRBV11-2 and TRBJ2-2; a possible D gene is TRBD2 (6 bases). V was clipped by 5 bases and J by 4 bases, with 14 bases between them. The CDR3 is 15 amino acids. From germline, CDR1 is SGHAT and CDR2 FQNNGV. CDR3 residues: CASSLSRGSTGELFF. The CDR3 nucleotides are TGTGCCAGCAGCCTAAGCCGGGGGAGCACCGGGGAGCTGTTTTTT.

J is TRBJ2-3 and V is TRBV5-1; 8 nucleotides align to TRBD2. The CDR3 loop spans 16 amino acids. Germline V gene sequence: CDR1 SGHRS, CDR2 YFSETQ. V trimming: 0 bases; J trimming: 1 base; junction bases outside the gene matches: 4. The CDR3 is CASSLDGRGGTDTQYF. In DNA form, the CDR3 reads TGCGCCAGCAGCTTGGACGGGCGGGGGGGCACAGATACGCAGTATTTT.

For the CDR3, the DNA is TGTGCCAGCAGCCGCACTGACTACGAGCAGTACTTC. Translating gives CASSRTDYEQYF. This chain links TRBV6-5 with TRBJ2-7; no reliable D call. The germline gives CDR1 MNHEY, CDR2 SVGAGI. The CDR3 runs to 12 residues. Trimming stripped 6 bases from V and 3 bases from J, with 9 bases between.

The V call is TRBV18, the J call TRBJ2-1; 9 nucleotides line up with TRBD1. CDR1 and CDR2 (germline): KGHSH, LQKENI. J gave up 2 bases and V 3 bases, and 5 bases lay outside the gene matches. The CDR3 is 16 residues long. CDR3 DNA: TGTGCCAGCTCACCGCGACAGGGGGTTGCCTACAATGAGCAGTTCTTC. This translates into CASSPRQGVAYNEQFF.

The gene calls are TRBV9 and TRBJ2-1, with 11 bases identical to TRBD2. Germline V gene sequence: CDR1 SGDLS, CDR2 YYNGEE. The CDR3 is 16 residues long. J gave up 7 bases and V 3 bases, and 9 bases lay outside the gene matches. The CDR3 region is CASSATLAGGGNEQFF. CDR3 nucleotide sequence: TGTGCCAGCAGCGCCACCCTAGCGGGAGGAGGGAATGAGCAGTTCTTC.